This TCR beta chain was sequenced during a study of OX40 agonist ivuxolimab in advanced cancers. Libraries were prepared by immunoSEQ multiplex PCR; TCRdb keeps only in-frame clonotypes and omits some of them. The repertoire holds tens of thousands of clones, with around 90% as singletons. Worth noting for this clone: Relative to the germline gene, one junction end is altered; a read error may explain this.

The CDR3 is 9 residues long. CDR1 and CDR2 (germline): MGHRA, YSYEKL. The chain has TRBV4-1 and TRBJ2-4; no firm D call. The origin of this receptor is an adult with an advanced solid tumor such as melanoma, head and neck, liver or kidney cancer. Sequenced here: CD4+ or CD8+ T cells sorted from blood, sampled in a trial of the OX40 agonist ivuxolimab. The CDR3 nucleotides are TGCGCCAGCAGCCACCGTCGGGACTTC. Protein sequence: CASSHRRDF.